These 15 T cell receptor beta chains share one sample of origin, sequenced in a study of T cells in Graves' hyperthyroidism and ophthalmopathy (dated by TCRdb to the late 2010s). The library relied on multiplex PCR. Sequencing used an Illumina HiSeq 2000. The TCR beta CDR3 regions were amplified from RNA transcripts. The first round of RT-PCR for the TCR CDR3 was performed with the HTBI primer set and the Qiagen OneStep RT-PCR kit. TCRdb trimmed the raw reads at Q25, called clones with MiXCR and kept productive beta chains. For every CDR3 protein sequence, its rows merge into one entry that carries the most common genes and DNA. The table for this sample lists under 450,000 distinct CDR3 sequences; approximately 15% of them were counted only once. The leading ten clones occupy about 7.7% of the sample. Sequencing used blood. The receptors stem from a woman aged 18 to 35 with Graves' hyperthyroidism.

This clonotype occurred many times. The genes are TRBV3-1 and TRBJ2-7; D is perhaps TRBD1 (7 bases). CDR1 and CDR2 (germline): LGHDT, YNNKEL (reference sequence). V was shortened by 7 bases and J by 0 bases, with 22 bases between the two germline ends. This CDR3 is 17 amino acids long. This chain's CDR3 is CASTGGTGDFHSYEQYF. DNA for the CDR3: TGTGCCAGCACAGGGGGTACGGGGGACTTCCACTCCTACGAGCAGTACTTC.

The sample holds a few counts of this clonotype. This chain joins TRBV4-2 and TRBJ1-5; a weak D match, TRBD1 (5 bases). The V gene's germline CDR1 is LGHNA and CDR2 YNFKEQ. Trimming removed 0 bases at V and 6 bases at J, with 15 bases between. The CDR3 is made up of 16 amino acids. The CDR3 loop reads CASSQDWRQSGQPQHF. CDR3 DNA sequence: TGTGCCAGCAGCCAAGATTGGAGACAGAGCGGTCAGCCCCAGCATTTT.

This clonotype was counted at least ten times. As DNA, the CDR3 is TGTGCCAGCAGCCCAAAACTAGCGGCCTTCGCCAAAAACATTCAGTACTTC. Protein product: CASSPKLAAFAKNIQYF. The chain is built from TRBV3-1 and TRBJ2-4, with 8 bases fitting TRBD2. With V trimmed by 4 bases and J by 1 base, 9 bases remained unmatched. Germline V gives CDR1 LGHDT, CDR2 YNNKEL (reference sequence). This CDR3 contains 17 residues.

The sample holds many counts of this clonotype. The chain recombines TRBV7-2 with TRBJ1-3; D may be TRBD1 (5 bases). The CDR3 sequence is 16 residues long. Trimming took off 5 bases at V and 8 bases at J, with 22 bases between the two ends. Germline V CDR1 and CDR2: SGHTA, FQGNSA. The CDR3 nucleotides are TGTGCCAGCAGCATTTCGGGACCTTCAACAAGATACACCATATATTTT. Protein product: CASSISGPSTRYTIYF.

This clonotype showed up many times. The CDR3 bases are TGCGCCAGCAGCTTGGAACCGGGGGCCTACGAGCAGTACTTC. This gives the protein CASSLEPGAYEQYF. The V call is TRBV5-1, the J call TRBJ2-7; TRBD2 is a possible D gene (6 bases). The CDR3 sequence is 14 residues long. Germline V lookup: CDR1 SGHRS, CDR2 YFSETQ. The V and J ends lost 0 bases and 2 bases respectively, with 9 bases between them.

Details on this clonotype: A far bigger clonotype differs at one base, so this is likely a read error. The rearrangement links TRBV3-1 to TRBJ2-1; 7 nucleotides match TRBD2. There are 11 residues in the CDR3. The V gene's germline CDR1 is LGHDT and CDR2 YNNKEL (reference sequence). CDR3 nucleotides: TGTGCCAGTAGCGGGTACAATGGGCAGTTCTTC. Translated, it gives CASSGYNGQFF.

This chain's CDR3 is CASSSTGRVETQYF. The CDR3 DNA is TGCGCCAGCAGCTCGACAGGGAGGGTAGAGACCCAGTACTTC. The chain is built from TRBV5-1 and TRBJ2-5, with D possibly being TRBD1 or TRBD2 (7 bases each). Per the germline V gene, CDR1 is SGHRS and CDR2 is YFSETQ. The V end was cut by 3 bases, the J end by 4 bases, with 13 bases between. CDR3 length: 14 amino acids.

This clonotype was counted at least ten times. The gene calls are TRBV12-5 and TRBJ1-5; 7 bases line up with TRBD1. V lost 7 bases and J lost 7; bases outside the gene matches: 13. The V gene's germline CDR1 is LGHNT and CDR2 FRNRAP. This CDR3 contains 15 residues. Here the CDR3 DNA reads TGTGCTAGTGCCCCATCGATAGGGGGCCTACAGCCCCAGCATTTT. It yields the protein CASAPSIGGLQPQHF.

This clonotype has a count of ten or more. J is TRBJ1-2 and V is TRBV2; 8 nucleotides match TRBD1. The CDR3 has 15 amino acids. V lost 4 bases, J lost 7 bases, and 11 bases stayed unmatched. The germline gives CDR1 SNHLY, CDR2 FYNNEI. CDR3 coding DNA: TGTGCCAGCAGTGCCCCCGCAGGACAGGGCCGTGGCTACACCTTC. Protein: CASSAPAGQGRGYTF.

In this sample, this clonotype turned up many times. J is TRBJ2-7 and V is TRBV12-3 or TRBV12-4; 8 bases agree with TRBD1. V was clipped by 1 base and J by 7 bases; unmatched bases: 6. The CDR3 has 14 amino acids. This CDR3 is CASSLGAGGSEQYF. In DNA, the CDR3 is TGTGCCAGCAGTTTAGGGGCAGGGGGCTCTGAGCAGTACTTC.

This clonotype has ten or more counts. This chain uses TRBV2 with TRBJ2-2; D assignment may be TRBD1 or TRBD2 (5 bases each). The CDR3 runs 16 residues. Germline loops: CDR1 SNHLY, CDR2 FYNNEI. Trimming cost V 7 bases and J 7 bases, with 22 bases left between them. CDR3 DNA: TGTGCCAGCACCTCGGGTGGGGACCGATACGGCGGGGAGCTGTTTTTT. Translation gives CASTSGGDRYGGELFF.

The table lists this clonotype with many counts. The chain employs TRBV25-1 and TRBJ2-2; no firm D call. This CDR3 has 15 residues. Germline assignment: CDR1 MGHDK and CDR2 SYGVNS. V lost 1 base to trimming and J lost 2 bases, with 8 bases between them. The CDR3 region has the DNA TGTGCCAGCAGTGAATTAATGGGTAACACCGGGGAGCTGTTTTTT. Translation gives CASSELMGNTGELFF.

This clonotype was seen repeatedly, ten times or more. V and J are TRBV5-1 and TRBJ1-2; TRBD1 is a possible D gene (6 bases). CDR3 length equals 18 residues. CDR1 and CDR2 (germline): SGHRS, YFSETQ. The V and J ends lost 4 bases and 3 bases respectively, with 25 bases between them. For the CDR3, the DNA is TGCGCCAGCAGCCGGGGGGCTGGGCCAGGCCTAGGGGACTATGGCTACACCTTC. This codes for CASSRGAGPGLGDYGYTF. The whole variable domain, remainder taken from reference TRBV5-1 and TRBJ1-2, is KAGVTQTPRYLIKTRGQQVTLSCSPISGHRSVSWYQQTPGQGLQFLFEYFSETQRNKGNFPGRFSGRQFSNSRSEMNVSTLELGDSALYLCASSRGAGPGLGDYGYTFGSGTRLTVV.

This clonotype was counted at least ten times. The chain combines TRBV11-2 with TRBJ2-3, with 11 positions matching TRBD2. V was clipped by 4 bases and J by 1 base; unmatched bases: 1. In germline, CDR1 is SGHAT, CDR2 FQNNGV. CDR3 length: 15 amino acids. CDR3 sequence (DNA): TGTGCCAGCAGCTGGGGACTAGCGGGCACAGATACGCAGTATTTT. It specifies CASSWGLAGTDTQYF.

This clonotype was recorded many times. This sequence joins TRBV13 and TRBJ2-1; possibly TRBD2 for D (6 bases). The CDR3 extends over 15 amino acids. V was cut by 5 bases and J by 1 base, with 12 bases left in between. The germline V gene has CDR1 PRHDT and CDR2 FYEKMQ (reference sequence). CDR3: CASSGGSGSYNEQFF. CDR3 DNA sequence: TGTGCCAGCAGCGGGGGTAGCGGTTCCTACAATGAGCAGTTCTTC.